The entry that follows covers one T cell receptor beta chain sequence. The target antigen is unknown. Ahead of any ophthalmopathy symptoms, the blood sample was obtained at the first diagnosis of hyperthyroidism. Trimming at V came to 0 bases and at J to 7 bases, leaving 9 bases not matched to a gene. Germline V CDR1 and CDR2: SGHTA, FQGTGA. CDR3 length equals 19 residues. The CDR3 regions of TCR beta were amplified from RNA transcripts. TCR CDR3 underwent first-round RT-PCR with the HTBI primer set. TCRdb re-derived calls from the multiplex PCR reads in MiXCR, one entry per CDR3 protein. Of hundreds of thousands of distinct CDR3 sequences in the sample, about 15% were seen once. These data are taken from a study of T cells in Graves' hyperthyroidism and ophthalmopathy. General study findings and limits: Expanded thyroid clonotypes (above 0.001) were mostly also found in blood.

The specimen was blood. This chain uses TRBV7-3 with TRBJ2-1, with 16 nucleotides matching TRBD2. This receptor was taken from a woman in her twenties or thirties with Graves' hyperthyroidism that later progressed to Graves' ophthalmopathy. The CDR3 loop is CASSLTFVGTSGRENEQFF. The CDR3 DNA is TGTGCCAGCAGCTTAACGTTCGTAGGGACTAGCGGGAGGGAGAATGAGCAGTTCTTC.